What follows is one T cell receptor (beta chain) and its context. This sample is drawn from a study of blood T cell repertoires in COVID-19. The repertoire was sequenced with immunoSEQ multiplex PCR; TCRdb's copy has only in-frame clones and lacks some. The data show about 330,000 clones, around 90% seen once. Enrolled through a virtual design, the participants were between 18 and 89 years of age and came from approximately 25 US areas. The germline gives CDR1 PRHDT, CDR2 FYEKMQ (reference sequence). This CDR3 is 16 amino acids long. With 3 bases removed from V and 5 bases from J, the gap between germline ends came to 19 bases.

The receptor comes from a woman in her twenties or thirties who had recovered from COVID-19. The sequenced sample consisted of PBMCs or T cells enriched from blood (not recorded which). The chain has TRBV13 and TRBJ2-5; D is possibly TRBD2 (5 bases). The CDR3 loop reads CASSFSAVLEGETQYF. Written as DNA, the CDR3 is TGTGCCAGCAGCTTTTCTGCGGTACTAGAAGGGGAGACCCAGTACTTC.